What follows describes a single T cell receptor (beta chain). The CDR3 length is 13 residues. The V end was cut by 3 bases, the J end by 5 bases, with 10 bases between. Per germline, CDR1 KGHSH and CDR2 LQKENI. These data originate in a study of blood T cell repertoires in COVID-19. Study-level background: Whether acute or convalescent, the COVID-19 samples came from the United States, Italy and Spain.

How the authors handled the data: Counts of nucleated cells, estimated from reference gene primer amplification, were obtained. Profiled with immunoSEQ multiplex PCR; TCRdb holds only in-frame clones, not every one. That table is the source of V, J and clone size, and D and trimming were worked out from the DNA. The sample holds under 200,000 clones, roughly 80% seen once. Patients at the Seattle site were enrolled during active infection and followed longitudinally. The chain combines TRBV18 with TRBJ1-1, with D hard to call. Input material: peripheral blood. The clonotype was recovered from a woman between 65 and 79 years old with COVID-19, enrolled during active disease. CDR3 region: CASSPEARTEAFF. The CDR3 DNA reads as TGTGCCAGCTCACCGGAGGCGAGGACTGAAGCTTTCTTT.